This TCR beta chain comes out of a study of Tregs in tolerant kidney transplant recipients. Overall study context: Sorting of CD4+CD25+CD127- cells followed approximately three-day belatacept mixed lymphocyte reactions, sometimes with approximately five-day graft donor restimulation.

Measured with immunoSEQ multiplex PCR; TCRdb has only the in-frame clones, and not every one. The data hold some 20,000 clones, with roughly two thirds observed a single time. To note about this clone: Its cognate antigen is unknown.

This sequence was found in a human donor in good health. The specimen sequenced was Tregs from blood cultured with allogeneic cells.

The CDR3 loop is CASSPRAPTNEKLFF. The CDR3 bases are TGTGCCAGCTCACCCCGAGCACCAACTAATGAAAAACTGTTTTTT. V gene TRBV18 combines with J gene TRBJ1-4; D remains unclear. The germline CDR1 and CDR2 sequences are KGHSH and LQKENI. The CDR3 has 15 residues. V was shortened by 3 bases and J by 0 bases, with 8 bases between the two germline ends.